The T cell receptor (beta chain) under discussion was sequenced for a study of blood T cell repertoires in COVID-19. TCRdb's table, derived via immunoSEQ multiplex PCR, lists solely in-frame clones and lacks some. This repertoire shows roughly 250,000 clones, around nine tenths found once; its top ten account for 1.5% to 2%. CDR1 is GTSNPN and CDR2 is SVGIG in the germline V gene (reference sequence). This CDR3 region has 14 residues. V lost 5 bases and J lost 2; bases outside the gene matches: 8. Participants spanned ages about 18 to 100 years and resided in over 20 US areas. Membership in each cohort depended on participant-reported clinical history.

The chain carries TRBV30 and TRBJ2-7; 8 bases agree with TRBD1. The specimen sequenced was PBMCs or T cells enriched from blood (not recorded which). This clonotype was obtained from a woman aged 45-59 years who had recovered from COVID-19. The CDR3: CAWVQGGVAYEQYF. The CDR3, as DNA: TGTGCCTGGGTACAGGGGGGAGTTGCCTACGAGCAGTACTTC. The whole variable domain, filled in from reference TRBV30 and TRBJ2-7, reads SQTIHQWPATLVQPVGSPLSLECTVEGTSNPNLYWYRQAAGRGLQLLFYSVGIGQISSEVPQNLSASRPQDRQFILSSKKLLLSDSGFYLCAWVQGGVAYEQYFGPGTRLTVT.